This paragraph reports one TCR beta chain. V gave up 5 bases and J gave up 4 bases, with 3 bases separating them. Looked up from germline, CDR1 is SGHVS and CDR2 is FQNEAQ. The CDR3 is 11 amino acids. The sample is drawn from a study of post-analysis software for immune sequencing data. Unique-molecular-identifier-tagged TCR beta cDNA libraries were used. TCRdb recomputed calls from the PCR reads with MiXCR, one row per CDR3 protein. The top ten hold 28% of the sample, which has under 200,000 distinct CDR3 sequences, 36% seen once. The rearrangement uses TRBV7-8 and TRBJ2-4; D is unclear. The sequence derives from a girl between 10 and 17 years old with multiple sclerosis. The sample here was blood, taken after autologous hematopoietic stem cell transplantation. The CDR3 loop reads CASSMKNIQYF. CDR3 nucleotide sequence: TGTGCCAGCAGCATGAAAAACATTCAGTACTTC.